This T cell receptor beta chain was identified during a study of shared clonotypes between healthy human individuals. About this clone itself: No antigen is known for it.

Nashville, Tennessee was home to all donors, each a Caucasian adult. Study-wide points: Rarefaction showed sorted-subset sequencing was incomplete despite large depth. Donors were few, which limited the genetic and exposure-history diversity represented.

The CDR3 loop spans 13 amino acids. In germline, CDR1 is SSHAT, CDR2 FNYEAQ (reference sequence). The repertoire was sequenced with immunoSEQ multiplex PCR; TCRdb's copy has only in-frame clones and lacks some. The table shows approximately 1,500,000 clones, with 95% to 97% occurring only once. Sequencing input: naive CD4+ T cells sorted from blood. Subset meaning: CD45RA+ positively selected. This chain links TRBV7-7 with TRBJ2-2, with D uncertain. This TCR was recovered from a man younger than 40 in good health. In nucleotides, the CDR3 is TGTGCTATCCGGCTTGGGAACACCGGGGAGCTGTTTTTT. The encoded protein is CAIRLGNTGELFF.